This TCR beta chain was recorded in a study of glioma-infiltrating T cells after dendritic cell vaccination. Amplification used 60 V beta primers and 13 J beta primers. This table comes from immunoSEQ multiplex PCR, and its TCRdb copy is limited to in-frame clones, with some not included. The sample lists approximately 60,000 clones, roughly 86% seen once, with roughly 11% in the top ten. Documented time point: after dendritic cell vaccination, including at tumor progression/relapse. V lost 6 bases, J lost 7 bases, and 11 bases stayed unmatched. Germline V gene data show CDR1 as MNHNY and CDR2 as SVGAGI (reference sequence). The CDR3 length is 14 residues.

This clonotype was obtained from a human donor with glioblastoma. The rearrangement joins TRBV6-6 to TRBJ1-1; 7 bases match TRBD1. The source was blood, collected after dendritic cell vaccination. The CDR3 spells CASRHRGRNREAFF. DNA for the CDR3: TGTGCCAGCAGACACAGGGGCCGCAACCGTGAAGCTTTCTTT.